This note documents a single T cell receptor (beta chain) sequence. Authors' processing steps: By means of reference gene primer amplification, nucleated cell counts were estimated. Clones were sequenced by immunoSEQ multiplex PCR, and TCRdb holds only the in-frame ones, with some missing. The V and J calls and clone size were taken over from that table, and D and trimming were inferred from the DNA. This table has 130,000 or so clones, about 86% appearing once. This specimen belongs to a study of blood T cell repertoires in COVID-19. J lost 4 bases, V lost 0 bases, and 0 bases had no gene match. Germline assignment: CDR1 ENHRY and CDR2 SYGVKD. The CDR3 totals 14 residues.

The chain carries TRBV10-3 and TRBJ1-5; 7 bases align to TRBD1. This clonotype was obtained from an older woman with acute or convalescent COVID-19. Sequencing was performed on peripheral blood. The CDR3 DNA reads TGTGCCATCAGTGAGTCACAGGGGAATCAGCCCCAGCATTTT. Translation gives CAISESQGNQPQHF.